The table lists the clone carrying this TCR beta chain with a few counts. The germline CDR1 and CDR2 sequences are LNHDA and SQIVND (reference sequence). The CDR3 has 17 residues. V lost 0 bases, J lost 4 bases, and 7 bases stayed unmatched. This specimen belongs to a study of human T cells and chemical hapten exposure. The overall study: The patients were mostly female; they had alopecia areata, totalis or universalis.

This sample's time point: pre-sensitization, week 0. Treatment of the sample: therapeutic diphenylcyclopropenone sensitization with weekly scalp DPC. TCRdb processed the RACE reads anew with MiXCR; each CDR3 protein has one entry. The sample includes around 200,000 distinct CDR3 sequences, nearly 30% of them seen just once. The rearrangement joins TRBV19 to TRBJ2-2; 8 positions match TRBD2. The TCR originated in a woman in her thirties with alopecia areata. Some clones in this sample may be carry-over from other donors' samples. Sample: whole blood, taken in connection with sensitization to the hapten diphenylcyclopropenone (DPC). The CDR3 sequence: CASSIDPGLGFTGELFF. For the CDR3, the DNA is TGTGCCAGTAGTATAGATCCGGGACTAGGATTCACCGGGGAGCTGTTTTTT.